This T cell receptor beta chain stems from a study of T cells in Graves' hyperthyroidism and ophthalmopathy. Notes on the study in general: Blood also held most thyroid clonotypes expanded beyond 0.001.

The study left out patients who had uncontrolled infection, other autoimmune disease, pregnancy or lactation. Based on clinical symptoms, serum thyroxine and TRAb, thyroid ultrasound and orbital computed tomography, diagnoses were reached. In this sample, this clonotype turned up a few times. The antigen remains undetermined. Template material for amplifying TCR beta CDR3 regions consisted of RNA transcripts. The study used the HTBI primer set for a first-round RT-PCR of the TCR CDR3. TCRdb independently ran MiXCR on the multiplex PCR reads; one entry per CDR3 protein. The table shows approximately 600,000 distinct CDR3 sequences, with less than 25% occurring only once. Germline V lookup: CDR1 PRHDT, CDR2 FYEKMQ (reference sequence). The CDR3 has 16 residues. Trimming shortened V by 5 bases and J by 6 bases, and 19 bases separated the two germline ends.

The clonotype comes from a young man with Graves' ophthalmopathy. The sequencing sample was made of blood. The gene calls are TRBV13 and TRBJ2-2; possibly TRBD2 for D (6 bases). The CDR3 region is CASSPTTRLTSGELFF. The CDR3 DNA sequence: TGTGCCAGCAGCCCGACGACTAGACTCACCTCCGGGGAGCTGTTTTTT.